This T cell receptor (beta chain) was sequenced in a study of cytomegalovirus exposure and HLA in healthy donors. Researchers ran the PCR with 60 Vbeta and 13 Jbeta primers. Assay: immunoSEQ multiplex PCR; the TCRdb copy retains only in-frame clones and omits some. The sample yields approximately 90,000 clones, around 82% seen once. The V and J ends lost 5 bases and 6 bases, in that order; junction bases with no gene match: 13. The CDR3 is 17 amino acids. From germline, CDR1 is MNHEY and CDR2 SMNVEV (reference sequence). Whole-study results and caveats: There were some public TCRs occurring in many donors, but most TCR sequences were rare.

On this clone: The antigen is not known.

The sequenced sample was PBMCs. This receptor was taken from a man aged 40-50 years in good health and CMV-seronegative. The chain recombines TRBV27 with TRBJ1-6; TRBD1 aligns across 7 bases. CDR3 residues: CASSPKIRPGGNSPLHF. The CDR3 DNA reads as TGTGCCAGCAGTCCCAAAATCCGTCCAGGGGGTAATTCACCCCTCCACTTT.